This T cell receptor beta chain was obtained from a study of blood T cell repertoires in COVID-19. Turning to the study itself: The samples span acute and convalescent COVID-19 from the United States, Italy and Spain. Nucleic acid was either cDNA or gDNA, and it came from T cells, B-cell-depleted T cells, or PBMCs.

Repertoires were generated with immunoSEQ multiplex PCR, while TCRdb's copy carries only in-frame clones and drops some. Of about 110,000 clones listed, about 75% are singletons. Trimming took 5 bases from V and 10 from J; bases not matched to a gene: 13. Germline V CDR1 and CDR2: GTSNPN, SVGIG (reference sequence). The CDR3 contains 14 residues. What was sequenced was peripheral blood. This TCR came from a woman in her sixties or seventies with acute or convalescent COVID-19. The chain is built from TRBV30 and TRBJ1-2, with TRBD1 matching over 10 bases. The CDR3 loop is CAWSPPGTGAHYTF. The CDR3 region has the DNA TGTGCCTGGTCCCCCCCCGGGACAGGGGCCCACTACACCTTC. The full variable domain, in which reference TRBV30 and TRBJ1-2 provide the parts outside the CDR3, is SQTIHQWPATLVQPVGSPLSLECTVEGTSNPNLYWYRQAAGRGLQLLFYSVGIGQISSEVPQNLSASRPQDRQFILSSKKLLLSDSGFYLCAWSPPGTGAHYTFGSGTRLTVV.